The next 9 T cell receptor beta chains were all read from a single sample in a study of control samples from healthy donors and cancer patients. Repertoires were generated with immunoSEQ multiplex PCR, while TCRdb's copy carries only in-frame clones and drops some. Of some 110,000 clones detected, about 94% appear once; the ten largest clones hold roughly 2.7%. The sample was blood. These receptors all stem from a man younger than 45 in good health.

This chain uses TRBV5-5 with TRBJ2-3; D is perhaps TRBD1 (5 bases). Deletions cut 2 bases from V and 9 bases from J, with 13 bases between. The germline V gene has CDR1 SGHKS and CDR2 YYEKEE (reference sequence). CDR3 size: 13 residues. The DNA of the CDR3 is TGTGCCAGCAGCTTAGGGTTAGGGGTGACGCAGTATTTT. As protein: CASSLGLGVTQYF.

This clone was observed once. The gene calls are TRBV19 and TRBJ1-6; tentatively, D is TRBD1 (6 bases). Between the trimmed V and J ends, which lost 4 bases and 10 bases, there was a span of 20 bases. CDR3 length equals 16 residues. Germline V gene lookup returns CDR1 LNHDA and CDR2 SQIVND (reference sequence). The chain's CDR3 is CASSTWDTRIRSPLHF. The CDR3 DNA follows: TGTGCCAGTAGTACGTGGGACACCCGAATTCGGTCACCCCTCCACTTT.

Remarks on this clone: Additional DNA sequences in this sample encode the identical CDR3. CDR3 sequence: CASSQGLAGGPLYNEQFF. The DNA for the CDR3 is TGTGCCAGCAGCCAAGGACTAGCGGGGGGGCCGCTGTACAATGAGCAGTTCTTC. The chain is built from TRBV4-2 and TRBJ2-1, with 14 bases fitting TRBD2. The junction had 6 bases not matched to a gene; V was cut back by 1 base and J by 4 bases. CDR1 and CDR2 from the germline V gene are LGHNA and YNFKEQ. This CDR3 region has 18 residues.

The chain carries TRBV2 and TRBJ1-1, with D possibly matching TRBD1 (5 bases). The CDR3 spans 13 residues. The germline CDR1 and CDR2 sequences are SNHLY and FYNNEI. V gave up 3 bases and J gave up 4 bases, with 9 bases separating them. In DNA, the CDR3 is TGTGCCAGCAGTGATCCCAGGGCCACTGAAGCTTTCTTT. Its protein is CASSDPRATEAFF.

The CDR3 nucleotides read TGTGCCAGCAGCTTTGAGGGGGAAGGCAATCAGCCCCAGCATTTT. Translation: CASSFEGEGNQPQHF. The chain recombines TRBV5-5 with TRBJ1-5, with D tentatively TRBD1 (6 bases). The length of the CDR3 is 15 residues. V lost 2 bases and J 2 bases, leaving 11 bases between the germline ends. Germline V CDR1 and CDR2: SGHKS, YYEKEE (reference sequence). The full variable domain, completed using reference TRBV5-5 and TRBJ1-5, is DAGVTQSPTHLIKTRGQQVTLRCSPISGHKSVSWYQQVLGQGPQFIFQYYEKEERGRGNFPDRFSARQFPNYSSELNVNALLLGDSALYLCASSFEGEGNQPQHFGDGTRLSIL.

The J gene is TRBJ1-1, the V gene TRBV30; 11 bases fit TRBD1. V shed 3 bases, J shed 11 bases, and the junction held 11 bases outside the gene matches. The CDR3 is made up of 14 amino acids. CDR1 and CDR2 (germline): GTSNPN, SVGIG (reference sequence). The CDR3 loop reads CAWSAGQGVVGAFF. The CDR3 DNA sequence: TGTGCCTGGAGCGCGGGACAGGGGGTGGTTGGGGCTTTCTTT. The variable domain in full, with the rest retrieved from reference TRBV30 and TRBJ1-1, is SQTIHQWPATLVQPVGSPLSLECTVEGTSNPNLYWYRQAAGRGLQLLFYSVGIGQISSEVPQNLSASRPQDRQFILSSKKLLLSDSGFYLCAWSAGQGVVGAFFGQGTRLTVV.

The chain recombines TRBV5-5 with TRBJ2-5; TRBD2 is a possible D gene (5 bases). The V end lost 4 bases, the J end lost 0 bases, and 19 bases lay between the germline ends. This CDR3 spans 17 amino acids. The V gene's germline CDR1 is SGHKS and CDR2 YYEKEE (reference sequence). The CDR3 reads CASSLLADSVYQETQYF. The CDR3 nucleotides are TGTGCCAGCAGCCTCCTGGCGGACTCGGTCTACCAAGAGACCCAGTACTTC.

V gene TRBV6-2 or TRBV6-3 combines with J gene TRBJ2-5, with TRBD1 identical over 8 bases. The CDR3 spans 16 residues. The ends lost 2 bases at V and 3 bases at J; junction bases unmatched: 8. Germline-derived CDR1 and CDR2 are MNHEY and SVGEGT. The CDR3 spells CASSYPSGQAEETQYF. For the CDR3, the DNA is TGTGCCAGCAGTTACCCATCGGGACAGGCGGAAGAGACCCAGTACTTC.

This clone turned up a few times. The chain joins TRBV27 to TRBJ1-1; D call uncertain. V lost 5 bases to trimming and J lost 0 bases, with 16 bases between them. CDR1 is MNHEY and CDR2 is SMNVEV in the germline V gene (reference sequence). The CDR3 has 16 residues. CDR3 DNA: TGTGCCAGCAGTCTTCGGGCCACGGGTATGAACACTGAAGCTTTCTTT. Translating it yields CASSLRATGMNTEAFF.